Each of the 5 T cell receptor beta chains below was sequenced from the same sample in a study of blood T cells in healthy people across ages (dated by TCRdb to about 2015). The library was prepared using 5' RACE. Sequencing took place on an Illumina HiSeq 2500. A second PCR of roughly 6 to 12 cycles was performed with a sample-barcoded 5' primer and a J-beta primer mix. TCRdb's own reprocessing of the public reads used fastp at Q25 and MiXCR and kept productive beta chains. Each CDR3 protein gets just one entry, which takes the most common genes and DNA from the rows behind it. Within this sample are over 550,000 distinct CDR3 sequences, with 25% to 35% of them counted one time only. The top ten constitute about 15% of the sample. Sequenced: blood. The receptors shown here come from a woman aged 80 or over in good health.

This clonotype was counted many times. This chain uses TRBV5-4 with TRBJ2-1; no firm D call. This CDR3 region has 15 residues. Deletions cut 0 bases from V and 4 bases from J, with 11 bases between. The germline gives CDR1 SGHNT, CDR2 YYREEE (reference sequence). CDR3 protein: CASSLDGLPYNEQFF. The CDR3 region has the DNA TGTGCCAGCAGCTTGGACGGGCTCCCTTACAATGAGCAGTTCTTC.

Worth noting for this clonotype: A clone one base away is much larger, so this may be a read error. The V call is TRBV15, the J call TRBJ2-3; D is uncertain. V lost 3 bases and J 5 bases, leaving 9 bases between the germline ends. The CDR3 is 13 residues long. The germline gives CDR1 LNHNV, CDR2 YYDKDF (reference sequence). The CDR3 here is CATSRALGDTQYF. DNA for the CDR3: TGTGCCACCAGCAGGGCATTGGGAGATACGCAGTATTTT.

The chain links TRBV20-1 to TRBJ2-1; D gene uncertain. Germline CDR1 and CDR2: DFQATT and SNEGSKA (reference sequence). Trimming took 4 bases from V and 3 from J, leaving 16 bases between them. The CDR3 covers 15 residues. CDR3 DNA: TGCAGTGCTACCCCGGGCGGTAACAGCTACAATGAGCAGTTCTTC. This encodes CSATPGGNSYNEQFF.

This clonotype occurred many times. The V and J genes are TRBV20-1 and TRBJ1-2; TRBD1 aligns across 7 bases. CDR3 length: 16 residues. The ends lost 0 bases at V and 4 bases at J; junction bases unmatched: 11. Per germline, CDR1 DFQATT and CDR2 SNEGSKA (reference sequence). CDR3 residues: CSARDLNKGDSYGYTF. The CDR3, as DNA: TGCAGTGCTAGAGATCTGAACAAGGGGGACAGCTATGGCTACACCTTC.

Written as DNA, the CDR3 is TGTGCCAGCAGTCGGCGGGACAGGGGGAGGAGTGAAGCTTTCTTT. This sequence encodes CASSRRDRGRSEAFF. The chain has TRBV2 and TRBJ1-1, with 11 bases matching TRBD1. This CDR3 has 15 amino acids. Germline trimming cut 5 bases from V and 7 bases from J; bases unmatched to any gene: 9. CDR1 SNHLY and CDR2 FYNNEI come from the germline V gene.